Presented here are 25 T cell receptor beta chains from one specimen sequenced in a study of T cells in Graves' hyperthyroidism and ophthalmopathy. Amplification yielded TCR beta CDR3 regions, with RNA transcripts as the source. TCR CDR3 regions were first amplified by RT-PCR with HTBI primers. MiXCR, applied by TCRdb to the multiplex PCR reads, yields one record per CDR3 protein. The sample has around 440,000 distinct CDR3 sequences; around a sixth are singletons. The sequencing input was blood. The receptors were sampled from a woman aged 18-30 years with Graves' hyperthyroidism.

Regarding this clonotype: Relative to the germline gene, one junction end is altered; a read error may explain this. The chain combines TRBV10-3 with TRBJ1-1; D is unresolved. The CDR3 consists of 11 residues. Germline V gene lookup returns CDR1 ENHRY and CDR2 SYGVKD. The CDR3 DNA is TGTGCCATCAGAGCGAACACTGAAGCTCTCTTT. Translating it yields CAIRANTEALF.

The chain uses TRBV5-1 and TRBJ2-5, with 7 positions matching TRBD2. V shed 2 bases and J 3 bases; nucleotides not matched to a gene: 16. From germline, CDR1 is SGHRS and CDR2 YFSETQ. There are 18 residues in the CDR3. CDR3: CASSLGVSSGVREETQYF. The CDR3 bases are TGCGCCAGCAGCTTAGGGGTTTCTAGCGGAGTGAGGGAAGAGACCCAGTACTTC.

This clonotype was counted many times. This chain uses TRBV2 with TRBJ1-1; 7 bases line up with TRBD1. From germline, CDR1 is SNHLY and CDR2 FYNNEI. The V segment lost 8 bases and the J segment 1 base; nucleotides outside the gene matches: 10. The length of the CDR3 is 15 residues. CDR3 sequence (DNA): TGTGCCAGCCTGGAACAGGGGAATCGGAACACTGAAGCTTTCTTT. Its translation is CASLEQGNRNTEAFF.

This clonotype has more than one count but fewer than ten. The chain carries TRBV27 and TRBJ2-3; unclear D gene. The CDR3 extends over 14 amino acids. Germline CDR1 reads MNHEY; CDR2 reads SMNVEV (reference sequence). V was shortened by 2 bases and J by 0 bases, with 6 bases between the two germline ends. CDR3 nucleotide sequence: TGTGCCAGCAGTTTACGGGTTAGCACAGATACGCAGTATTTT. Protein product: CASSLRVSTDTQYF.

The chain couples TRBV10-3 to TRBJ2-6, with D perhaps matching TRBD1 (6 bases). Between the trimmed V and J ends, which lost 9 bases and 0 bases, there was a span of 15 bases. Germline V gene data show CDR1 as ENHRY and CDR2 as SYGVKD. The length of the CDR3 is 16 residues. The CDR3 DNA sequence: TGTGCCATTGGGGGAACAGGGATCTCTGGGGCCAACGTCCTGACTTTC. It encodes CAIGGTGISGANVLTF.

The CDR3 protein is CASSYGTGDYEQYF. DNA of the CDR3: TGTGCCAGCAGTTACGGGACAGGGGACTACGAGCAGTACTTC. The chain has TRBV9 and TRBJ2-7, with TRBD1 matching 10 bases. CDR3 length: 14 residues. The trim removed 5 bases at V and 3 bases at J, leaving 5 bases unmatched. Germline V gene data show CDR1 as SGDLS and CDR2 as YYNGEE.

The sample holds many counts of this clonotype. The chain carries TRBV20-1 and TRBJ2-5; 7 bases are a match to TRBD1. V lost 5 bases to trimming and J lost 2 bases; unmatched junction nucleotides: 5. There are 13 residues in the CDR3. Germline loops: CDR1 DFQATT, CDR2 SNEGSKA (reference sequence). The CDR3 DNA follows: TGCAGTGCTTCACCGGGACAGCAAGAGACCCAGTACTTC. It specifies CSASPGQQETQYF.

This clonotype has just a few counts. This chain uses TRBV5-1 with TRBJ1-5; D not resolved. The CDR3 covers 13 residues. Germline V lookup: CDR1 SGHRS, CDR2 YFSETQ. V lost 1 base and J 3 bases, leaving 5 bases between the germline ends. The CDR3 DNA follows: TGCGCCAGCAGCTTGTCAGTCAATCAGCCCCAGCATTTT. This sequence encodes CASSLSVNQPQHF.

This clonotype was seen ten or more times. CDR3 bases: TGTGCCAGCACCCTTAGCGGTTCTAACTATGGCTACACCTTC. It is translated as CASTLSGSNYGYTF. The genes are TRBV12-3 or TRBV12-4 and TRBJ1-2; unclear D gene. V lost 7 bases, J lost 0 bases, and 12 bases lay in between. The CDR3 loop spans 14 amino acids.

This clonotype was recorded a few times. One end of the junction is discordant with germline, which a read error may explain. The chain is built from TRBV2 and TRBJ2-1, with D maybe TRBD2 (6 bases). Germline V lookup: CDR1 SNHLY, CDR2 FYNNEI. The CDR3 totals 16 residues. This CDR3 reads CASTRTRDSSCNEQFF. As DNA, the CDR3 is TGTGCCAGCACCCGCACCCGGGACTCCTCCTGCAATGAGCAGTTCTTC.

This clonotype was seen only a few times. The V and J genes are TRBV9 and TRBJ2-1; 11 bases are shared with TRBD2. CDR3 length equals 15 residues. CDR1 SGDLS and CDR2 YYNGEE come from the germline V gene. V shed 3 bases, J shed 5 bases, and the junction held 4 bases outside the gene matches. The CDR3 protein is CASSGGTSGHNEQFF. In DNA, the CDR3 is TGTGCCAGCAGCGGAGGGACTAGCGGCCACAATGAGCAGTTCTTC.

This clonotype was counted many times. The chain couples TRBV3-1 to TRBJ1-2, with D tentatively TRBD1 (6 bases). CDR1 LGHDT and CDR2 YNNKEL come from the germline V gene (reference sequence). The CDR3 consists of 14 residues. Between the trimmed V and J ends, which lost 0 bases and 8 bases, there was a span of 13 bases. The CDR3 coding sequence is TGTGCCAGCAGCCAAGACAACAGGGTGGACGGCTACACCTTC. Its translation: CASSQDNRVDGYTF. The full variable domain, completed using reference TRBV3-1 and TRBJ1-2, is DTAVSQTPKYLVTQMGNDKSIKCEQNLGHDTMYWYKQDSKKFLKIMFSYNNKELIINETVPNRFSPKSPDKAHLNLHINSLELGDSAVYFCASSQDNRVDGYTFGSGTRLTVV.

The rearrangement uses TRBV7-9 and TRBJ2-2; D may be TRBD2 (6 bases). Germline V gives CDR1 SEHNR, CDR2 FQNEAQ (reference sequence). The CDR3 sequence is 14 residues long. V lost 0 bases, J lost 6 bases, and 8 bases lay in between. The CDR3 nucleotides read TGTGCCAGCAGCTTAGCGGGGGACTCCGGGGAGCTGTTTTTT. The encoded protein is CASSLAGDSGELFF.

The CDR3: CASSLALSGNTDTQYF. The CDR3 DNA sequence: TGTGCCAGCAGCTTGGCCCTCAGCGGGAACACAGATACGCAGTATTTT. V gene TRBV5-6 combines with J gene TRBJ2-3; TRBD2 aligns across 7 bases. Unmatched junction bases numbered 6, after V lost 0 bases and J lost 2 bases. The CDR3 extends over 16 amino acids. Germline V lookup: CDR1 SGHDT, CDR2 YYEEEE. The complete variable domain, with remaining parts taken from reference TRBV5-6 and TRBJ2-3, reads DAGVTQSPTHLIKTRGQQVTLRCSPKSGHDTVSWYQQALGQGPQFIFQYYEEEERQRGNFPDRFSGHQFPNYSSELNVNALLLGDSALYLCASSLALSGNTDTQYFGPGTRLTVL.

With respect to this clonotype: A much larger clone sits a single nucleotide away, making a read error possible. The chain employs TRBV9 and TRBJ1-5; D perhaps matches TRBD1 (5 bases). CDR1 is SGDLS, CDR2 YYNGEE, per germline. There are 14 residues in the CDR3. As DNA, the CDR3 is TGTGCCAGCAGCCCCGACTGGGGGGATCAGTCCCAGCATTTT. It is translated as CASSPDWGDQSQHF.

The chain has TRBV18 and TRBJ2-2; no definite D call. CDR3 length: 14 amino acids. Germline V lookup: CDR1 KGHSH, CDR2 LQKENI. Trimming pared 6 bases from V and 0 bases from J, leaving 8 bases between. CDR3 bases: TGTGCCAGCTCCGGCAGCGCGAACACCGGGGAGCTGTTTTTT. This gives the protein CASSGSANTGELFF. Supplemented by reference TRBV18 and TRBJ2-2, the full variable domain reads NAGVMQNPRHLVRRRGQEARLRCSPMKGHSHVYWYRQLPEEGLKFMVYLQKENIIDESGMPKERFSAEFPKEGPSILRIQQVVRGDSAAYFCASSGSANTGELFFGEGSRLTVL.

This clonotype was observed a few times. For the CDR3, the DNA is TGCAGCGTACAGAATCTGGACTCTGGAAACACCATATATTTT. Translating it yields CSVQNLDSGNTIYF. The gene calls are TRBV29-1 and TRBJ1-3; D uncertain. The CDR3 spans 14 residues. V was pared by 6 bases and J by 0 bases, with 12 bases between. Germline-derived CDR1 and CDR2 are SQVTM and ANQGSEA.

This clonotype was seen at least ten times. The chain employs TRBV12-3 or TRBV12-4 and TRBJ2-7; maybe TRBD2 (5 bases). V lost 4 bases and J 0 bases, leaving 10 bases between the germline ends. The CDR3 extends over 14 amino acids. This CDR3 is CASSSDWDSYEQYF. For the CDR3, the DNA is TGTGCCAGCAGTTCGGACTGGGACTCCTACGAGCAGTACTTC.

At least ten counts were recorded for this clonotype. This chain links TRBV11-2 with TRBJ2-5; D perhaps matches TRBD1 (5 bases). The V end was cut by 1 base, the J end by 1 base, with 10 bases between. This CDR3 has 15 residues. Looked up from germline, CDR1 is SGHAT and CDR2 is FQNNGV. This CDR3 is CASSLGPTVQETQYF. CDR3 DNA sequence: TGTGCCAGCAGCTTAGGGCCGACAGTCCAAGAGACCCAGTACTTC. Full variable domain (rest looked up from reference TRBV11-2 and TRBJ2-5): EAGVAQSPRYKIIEKRQSVAFWCNPISGHATLYWYQQILGQGPKLLIQFQNNGVVDDSQLPKDRFSAERLKGVDSTLKIQPAKLEDSAVYLCASSLGPTVQETQYFGPGTRLLVL.

This clonotype was counted ten times or more. V usage is TRBV3-1 and J usage is TRBJ2-5; the D call may be TRBD1 or TRBD2 (6 bases each). The CDR3 is 16 residues long. The V and J ends lost 0 bases and 4 bases respectively, with 15 bases between them. Germline CDR1 and CDR2: LGHDT and YNNKEL (reference sequence). CDR3 protein: CASSQEGGTGRETQYF. DNA of the CDR3: TGTGCCAGCAGCCAAGAAGGGGGGACGGGAAGAGAGACCCAGTACTTC.

This clonotype occurred many times. This rearrangement joins TRBV28 to TRBJ1-5, with D possibly TRBD1 on 6 matching bases. The CDR3 is 18 residues long. In germline, CDR1 is MDHEN, CDR2 SYDVKM. V shed 4 bases and J shed 0 bases, with 19 bases lying between them. The DNA for the CDR3 is TGTGCCAGCAGTTCGGCAGGGGATACCCTTTCTAGCAATCAGCCCCAGCATTTT. Amino acids: CASSSAGDTLSSNQPQHF.

This clonotype was picked up many times. The genes are TRBV28 and TRBJ1-2; D is possibly TRBD1 (6 bases). There are 14 residues in the CDR3. Germline V gene lookup returns CDR1 MDHEN and CDR2 SYDVKM. Between the trimmed V and J ends, which lost 6 bases and 6 bases, there was a span of 17 bases. This chain's CDR3 is CASSRHGQFDGYTF. In nucleotides, the CDR3 is TGTGCCAGCAGCCGTCACGGACAGTTCGATGGCTACACCTTC.

This clonotype has just a few counts. This chain connects TRBV18 to TRBJ1-6; TRBD1 might be the D (5 bases). V gave up 6 bases and J gave up 7 bases, with 13 bases separating them. This CDR3 spans 14 amino acids. Germline-derived CDR1 and CDR2 are KGHSH and LQKENI. This CDR3 is CASSRDGANSPLHF. The DNA of the CDR3 is TGTGCCAGCTCCCGGGACGGAGCAAATTCACCCCTCCACTTT.

This clonotype has ten or more counts. The rearrangement uses TRBV3-1 and TRBJ2-1; D is unclear. Trimming left V 1 base short and J 1 base short, with 5 bases between. The germline V gene encodes CDR1 LGHDT and CDR2 YNNKEL (reference sequence). This CDR3 contains 14 residues. CDR3 residues: CASSQVSSYNEQFF. Written as DNA, the CDR3 is TGTGCCAGCAGCCAAGTGAGTTCCTACAATGAGCAGTTCTTC.

In its sample, this clonotype was seen many times. The V and J genes are TRBV28 and TRBJ1-5; D unresolved. The germline CDR1 and CDR2 sequences are MDHEN and SYDVKM. Trimming cost V 3 bases and J 6 bases, with 3 bases left between them. CDR3 length equals 11 residues. The CDR3, as DNA: TGTGCCAGCAGTTTCACTCAGCCCCAGCATTTT. It specifies CASSFTQPQHF. The full variable domain, rest sourced from reference TRBV28 and TRBJ1-5, is DVKVTQSSRYLVKRTGEKVFLECVQDMDHENMFWYRQDPGLGLRLIYFSYDVKMKEKGDIPEGYSVSREKKERFSLILESASTNQTSMYLCASSFTQPQHFGDGTRLSIL.